Below, 8 T cell receptor beta chains from the same sample are listed, as sequenced in a study of tissue T cells after allogeneic stem cell transplantation. Adult allogeneic hematopoietic cell transplant recipients with steroid-refractory graft-versus-host disease were prospectively enrolled for research autopsy. TCRdb's copy holds only in-frame clones and misses some; the assay was immunoSEQ multiplex PCR. The repertoire holds around 1,200 clones, with 50% to 70% as singletons. The sequencing here drew on stomach tissue, taken at autopsy. These receptors originate from an older male patient with steroid-refractory graft-versus-host disease after an allogeneic stem cell transplant. Some T cells may trace back to the graft donor.

V and J are TRBV27 and TRBJ2-3, with 7 bases lining up with TRBD1. This CDR3 region has 15 residues. Looked up from germline, CDR1 is MNHEY and CDR2 is SMNVEV (reference sequence). The V segment lost 2 bases and the J segment 0 bases; nucleotides outside the gene matches: 2. CDR3 in amino acids: CASSLRGQSTDTQYF. CDR3 bases: TGTGCCAGCAGTTTAAGGGGACAGAGCACAGATACGCAGTATTTT.

The CDR3, as DNA: TGTGCCAGCAGCTACACAGGGGGGGCGAACACCGGGGAGCTGTTTTTT. Its protein is CASSYTGGANTGELFF. The chain recombines TRBV9 with TRBJ2-2; possible D gene TRBD1, 8 bases. CDR3 length: 16 residues. Trimming cost V 4 bases and J 0 bases, with 13 bases left between them. Germline values: CDR1 SGDLS, CDR2 YYNGEE.

V usage is TRBV29-1 and J usage is TRBJ1-4; D unresolved. Germline lookup yields CDR1 SQVTM and CDR2 ANQGSEA. Trimming removed 8 bases from V and 13 bases from J, with 23 bases in between. The CDR3 has 13 residues. The CDR3 DNA reads TGCAGCTATACCCCAAGGGTCGTACTGGGACTGTTTTTT. Translated, it gives CSYTPRVVLGLFF.

This rearrangement joins TRBV13 to TRBJ2-2; D ambiguous. Trimming took 6 bases from V and 6 from J, leaving 14 bases between them. The CDR3 length is 14 residues. Per germline, CDR1 PRHDT and CDR2 FYEKMQ (reference sequence). DNA for the CDR3: TGTGCCAGCAGACCTTTCCTGTTGTCCGGGGAGCTGTTTTTT. Residues: CASRPFLLSGELFF.

This chain connects TRBV7-9 to TRBJ2-1; D is uncertain. V was shortened by 1 base and J by 4 bases, with 5 bases between the two germline ends. CDR1 is SEHNR, CDR2 FQNEAQ, per germline (reference sequence). This CDR3 region has 13 residues. CDR3 in amino acids: CASSLEIYNEQFF. The CDR3 bases are TGTGCCAGCAGCTTAGAAATATACAATGAGCAGTTCTTC.

The gene calls are TRBV6-5 and TRBJ1-2; a weak D match, TRBD1 (6 bases). The V gene lost 7 bases and the J gene lost 7 bases, with 16 bases spanning the gap. The CDR3 loop spans 13 amino acids. Per the germline V gene, CDR1 is MNHEY and CDR2 is SVGAGI. The CDR3 region is CASTGGLISGYTF. As DNA, the CDR3 is TGTGCCAGCACGGGGGGGCTTATTAGTGGCTACACCTTC.

For the CDR3, the DNA is TGTGCCAGCAGTTACTCAGTCCCGGGACAGGGATATGGCTACACCTTC. Amino acids: CASSYSVPGQGYGYTF. The V and J genes are TRBV6-5 and TRBJ1-2, with 9 nucleotides matching TRBD1. The CDR3 is 16 amino acids. Per germline, CDR1 MNHEY and CDR2 SVGAGI. With 0 bases clipped from V and 5 bases from J, the junction kept 7 bases outside the gene matches.

As DNA, the CDR3 is TGTGCCAGCAGCTTGGGGACCGTCATGAACACTGAAGCTTTCTTT. This codes for CASSLGTVMNTEAFF. V is TRBV5-6 and J is TRBJ1-1; no clear D gene. Germline-derived CDR1 and CDR2 are SGHDT and YYEEEE. This CDR3 is 15 amino acids long. V was clipped by 0 bases and J by 0 bases, with 9 bases between them.